The rows below give T cell receptor beta chains drawn from one sample of a study of T-cell memory formation after mild COVID-19. TCRdb recomputed calls from the 5' RACE reads with MiXCR, one row per CDR3 protein. This table has 150,000 to 200,000 distinct CDR3 sequences, 30% to 35% appearing once. Sequenced input: PBMCs or a T cell subset sorted from them (not recorded which). All receptors derive from an adult woman who had mild COVID-19 (a few samples of this study predate the infection). Cell type and time point are not known. The CDR3 runs from the conserved cysteine through the conserved F or W. The order of the fields is V gene, clone size, CDR3 protein. The listing skips clone size in some rows; elsewhere it reads once, few, many or a size class.

TRBV20-1 few CSAPEAQEADNEQFF
TRBV4-1 few CASSQQSEQYF
TRBV12-3/TRBV12-4 NA CASSLGTGNQPQHF
TRBV7-9 few CASSFWDRSGNEQYF
TRBV5-1 few CASSSGTGVRNSPLHF
TRBV18 NA CASSPPGTGFTDTQYF
TRBV7-8 once CASSLQGEGEAGANVLTF
TRBV19 NA CASCLATSGGNEQFF
TRBV7-9 NA CASSFGQSARF
TRBV11-2 NA CASSIDLWGPSSGANVLTF
TRBV29-1 NA CSANLGGLDEQYF
TRBV24-1 NA CATSDLTPQGNYGYTF
TRBV6-5 NA CASSYSRGQGRRTEAFF
TRBV12-3/TRBV12-4 NA CASSFSIREKLFF
TRBV12-3/TRBV12-4 few CASRPAIGTEDHNVYEQYF
TRBV3-1 NA CASSQTTANTEAFF
TRBV12-3/TRBV12-4 NA CASSLVGWAGDSNQPQHF
TRBV5-5 NA CASSAGDRGRETQYF
TRBV12-3/TRBV12-4 few CASTLDRGYQNEKLFF
TRBV6-5 NA CASSYYNEGNYGYTF
TRBV5-6 NA CASSFWFANTGELFF
TRBV5-1 NA CASSSGTASYGYTF
TRBV6-2/TRBV6-3 few CASGQASTDTQYF